This T cell receptor beta chain is drawn from a study of blood T cell repertoires in COVID-19. Turning to the study itself: In each case, the material was cDNA or gDNA derived from T cells, B-cell-depleted T cells, or PBMCs.

This clone was seen a handful of times. CDR3 length: 16 residues. Germline V lookup: CDR1 MGHRA, CDR2 YSYEKL. Trimming removed 1 base at V and 4 bases at J, with 16 bases between. Original processing methods: Reference gene primer amplification gave nucleated cell count estimates. Repertoires were generated with immunoSEQ multiplex PCR, while TCRdb's copy carries only in-frame clones and drops some. V, J and clone size are those of that table, while D and trimming were read from the DNA. Of around 300,000 clones listed, approximately 91% are singletons. The rearrangement joins TRBV4-1 to TRBJ1-1; TRBD1 is a possible D gene (5 bases). The receptor's source is a woman aged 30 to 39 who had recovered from COVID-19. The specimen sequenced was PBMCs or T cells enriched from blood (not recorded which). CDR3 region: CASSQVGPGRGTEAFF. Written as DNA, the CDR3 is TGCGCCAGCAGCCAAGTGGGGCCGGGGAGGGGCACTGAAGCTTTCTTT.